This entry concerns a single T cell receptor beta chain. The sample originates from a study of T cell changes during pregnancy in multiple sclerosis. Using immunoSEQ multiplex PCR, the repertoire was profiled, and TCRdb retains in-frame clones only, with some absent. In the table there are around 37,000 clones, around 91% of which are singletons. The CDR3 contains 21 residues. V trimming: 0 bases; J trimming: 0 bases; junction bases outside the gene matches: 12. Germline CDR1 is LNHDA and CDR2 is SQIVND (reference sequence). This sequence originates from a female donor with multiple sclerosis, enrolled in a pregnancy study. Sample: CD8+ T cells from peripheral blood mononuclear cells, taken in the second trimester of pregnancy. The chain is built from TRBV19 and TRBJ2-6; 9 bases line up with TRBD2. CDR3 amino acids: CASSIDLGLAGSYSGANVLTF. In nucleotides, the CDR3 is TGTGCCAGTAGTATAGATCTCGGTCTAGCGGGGTCCTACTCTGGGGCCAACGTCCTGACTTTC.